This TCR beta chain was recorded in a study of TIL therapy for anti-PD-1-resistant metastatic lung cancer. Study-wide context: By whole-exome sequencing, median non-synonymous tumor mutation burden was roughly 1.6 mutations per megabase.

Study-wide points: Treatment-naive, never-smoker and oncogene-addicted patients were overrepresented in this highly selected cohort.

The CDR3 is 17 amino acids. Trimming cost V 4 bases and J 6 bases; bases outside gene matches: 13. CDR1 and CDR2 (germline): SGDLS, YYNGEE. Time point meaning: pre-treatment sample, taken before nivolumab and TIL therapy. Enrollment ran from late 2017 to early 2020. Sequencing used immunoSEQ v3. Sequencing depth was 1.5 million to 2 million read pairs for survey level, roughly 4.5-6.5 million for deep. Generated by immunoSEQ multiplex PCR, the TCRdb table keeps only in-frame clones and is missing some. Of tens of thousands of clones listed, roughly 70% are singletons. Note on this clone: The target antigen is unknown.

The gene calls are TRBV9 and TRBJ2-2; 9 positions match TRBD2. The receptor's source is a person aged 25-79 years with non-small cell lung cancer. The sample consisted of blood, taken at baseline. CDR3 amino acids: CASSPGAGGRDSGELFF. CDR3 coding DNA: TGTGCCAGCAGCCCCGGGGCTGGCGGGAGGGATTCCGGGGAGCTGTTTTTT.